What follows describes a single T cell receptor beta chain. Germline V gene data show CDR1 as LGHDT and CDR2 as YNNKEL (reference sequence). V lost 1 base and J 0 bases, leaving 13 bases between the germline ends. The CDR3 loop spans 17 amino acids. These data come from a study of blood T cell repertoires in COVID-19. This table comes from immunoSEQ multiplex PCR, and its TCRdb copy is limited to in-frame clones, with some not included. The table shows about 350,000 clones, with roughly 86% occurring only once. The receptor was isolated from a woman aged 25 to 39 who had been exposed to COVID-19. The specimen was PBMCs or T cells enriched from blood (not recorded which). V and J are TRBV3-1 (or the pseudogene TRBV3-2) and TRBJ1-3, with D perhaps TRBD1 (6 bases). This CDR3 is CASSQGQAASSGNTIYF. As DNA, the CDR3 is TGTGCCAGCAGCCAAGGACAGGCGGCGAGCTCTGGAAACACCATATATTTT.